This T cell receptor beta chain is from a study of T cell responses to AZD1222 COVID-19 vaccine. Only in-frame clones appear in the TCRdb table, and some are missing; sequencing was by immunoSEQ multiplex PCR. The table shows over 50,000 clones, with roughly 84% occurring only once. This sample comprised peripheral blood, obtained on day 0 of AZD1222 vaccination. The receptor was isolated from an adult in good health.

CDR3 sequence (DNA): TGTGCCAGCAGCTTCGGACTAGCGGGGGTCCAAGAGACCCAGTACTTC. Its translation is CASSFGLAGVQETQYF. The chain is built from TRBV7-2 and TRBJ2-5; 13 positions match TRBD2. CDR3 size: 16 residues. Germline CDR1 SGHTA, CDR2 FQGNSA. V gave up 3 bases and J gave up 1 base; unmatched junction bases: 2.